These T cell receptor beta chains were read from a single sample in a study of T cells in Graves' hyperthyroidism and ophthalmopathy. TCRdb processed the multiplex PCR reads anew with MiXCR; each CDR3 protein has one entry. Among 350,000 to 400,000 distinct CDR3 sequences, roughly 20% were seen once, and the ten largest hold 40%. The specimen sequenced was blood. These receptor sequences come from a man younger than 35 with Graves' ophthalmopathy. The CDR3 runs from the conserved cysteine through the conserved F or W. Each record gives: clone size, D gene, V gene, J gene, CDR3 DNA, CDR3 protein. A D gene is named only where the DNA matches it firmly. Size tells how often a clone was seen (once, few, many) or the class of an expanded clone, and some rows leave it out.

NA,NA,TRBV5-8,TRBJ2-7,TGTGCCAGCTCAGAAGATTTGACAGAATTGGCCGAGCAGTACTTC,CASSEDLTELAEQYF
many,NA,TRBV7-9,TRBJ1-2,TGTGCCAGCAGTTACAGGGCCTATGGCTACACCTTC,CASSYRAYGYTF
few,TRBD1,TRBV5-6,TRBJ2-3,TGTGCCAGCAGCTTGGAGTATTTGAGGGGGCGCACAGATACGCAGTATTTT,CASSLEYLRGRTDTQYF
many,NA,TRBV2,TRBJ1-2,TGTGCCAGCAGTGAAGGTTCACGGGGGAGCGGCTACACCTTC,CASSEGSRGSGYTF
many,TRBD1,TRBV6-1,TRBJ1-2,TGTGCCAGCAGTTCCCAACAGGGGGCGTCGGCTGGCTACACCTTC,CASSSQQGASAGYTF
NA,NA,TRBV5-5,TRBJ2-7,TGTGCCAGCAGCTTGAAACCCCATATTTCCTACGAGCAGTACTTC,CASSLKPHISYEQYF
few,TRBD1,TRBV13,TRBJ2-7,TGTGCCAGCAGCCAGACAGGGGGCGTGGGCGAGCAGTACTTC,CASSQTGGVGEQYF
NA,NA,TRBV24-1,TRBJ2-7,TGTGCCACCTATACGAAGCCGACAGCCTCCCCCTACGAGCAGTACTTC,CATYTKPTASPYEQYF
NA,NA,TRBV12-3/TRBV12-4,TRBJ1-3,TGTGCCAGCAGGGCGATCAACACCATATATTTT,CASRAINTIYF
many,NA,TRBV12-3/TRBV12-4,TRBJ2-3,TGTGCCAGCAGAGGGGGGCCTAGCACAGATACGCAGTATTTT,CASRGGPSTDTQYF
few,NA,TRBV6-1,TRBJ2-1,TGTGCCAGCAGTGAAGCATCCAGCGGCCCCTACAATGAGCAGTTCTTC,CASSEASSGPYNEQFF
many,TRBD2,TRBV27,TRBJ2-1,TGTGCCAGCAGTCCTACTAGCGGGGATTACAATGAGCAGTTCTTC,CASSPTSGDYNEQFF
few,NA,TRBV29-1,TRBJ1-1,TGCAGCGCCGGGGGACGGGGGGGGAATATGAACACTGAAGCTTTCTTT,CSAGGRGGNMNTEAFF
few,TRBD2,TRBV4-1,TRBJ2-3,TGCGCCAGCAGCCAAGTAGGGCTAGCGGACACAGATACGCAGTATTTT,CASSQVGLADTDTQYF
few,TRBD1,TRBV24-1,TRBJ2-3,TGTGCCACCAGAGCCACAGGGGGCTGGACAGATACGCAGTATTTT,CATRATGGWTDTQYF
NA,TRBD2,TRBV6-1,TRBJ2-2,TGTGCCGGGGGGGTCACCGGGGAGCTGTTTTTT,CAGGVTGELFF
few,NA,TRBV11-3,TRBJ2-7,TGTGCCAGCAGCTTATCTGGCGGGGCCGCAGAAGAGCAGTACTTC,CASSLSGGAAEEQYF
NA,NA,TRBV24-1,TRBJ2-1,TGTGCCACCAGTGCCGGCGGCTATGAGCAGTTCTTC,CATSAGGYEQFF
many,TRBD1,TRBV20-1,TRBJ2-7,TGCAGTGCTTACTGGACAGGGTCTGACCGCTCCTACGAGCAGTACTTC,CSAYWTGSDRSYEQYF
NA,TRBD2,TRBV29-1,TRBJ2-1,TGCAGCGTTCTAGCGGGGGGTCCTTATAATGAGCAGTTCTTC,CSVLAGGPYNEQFF
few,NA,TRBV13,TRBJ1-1,TGTGCCAGCAGCGGAGGGGACATCGGCACTGAAGCTTTCTTT,CASSGGDIGTEAFF
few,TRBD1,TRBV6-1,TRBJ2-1,TGTGCCAGCAGTGCCCCAACAGGGGGCTACAATGAGCAGTTCTTC,CASSAPTGGYNEQFF
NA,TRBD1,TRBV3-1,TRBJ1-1,TGTGCCAGCAGCCAAGTGGGTCTGTGGCAGGGGGCCGGCACTGAAGCTTTCTTT,CASSQVGLWQGAGTEAFF
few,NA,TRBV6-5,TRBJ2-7,TGTGCCAGCAGTTACTCGAATTCCGGCGAGCAGTACTTC,CASSYSNSGEQYF
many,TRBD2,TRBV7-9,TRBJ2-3,TGTGCCAGCAGCAAGGGACTAGCGGCAGATACGCAGTATTTT,CASSKGLAADTQYF
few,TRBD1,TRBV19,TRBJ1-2,TGTGCCAGTAGGGGACAGGATGACTATGGCTACACCTTC,CASRGQDDYGYTF
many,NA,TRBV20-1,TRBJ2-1,TGCAGTGCTAAATGGGGGAGCTCCTACAATGAGCAGTTCTTC,CSAKWGSSYNEQFF
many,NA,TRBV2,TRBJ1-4,TGTGCCAGCAGTGTTTTGCAGGGCAAAATCTATGAAAAACTGTTTTTT,CASSVLQGKIYEKLFF
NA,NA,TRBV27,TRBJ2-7,TGTGCCAGCAGTTTTGGGGCAGGGCCTGACGAGCAGTACTTC,CASSFGAGPDEQYF
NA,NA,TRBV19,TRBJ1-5,TGTGCCAGTAGTATACTTCGACAGCCCCAGCATTTT,CASSILRQPQHF
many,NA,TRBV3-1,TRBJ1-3,TGTGCCAGCAGCCTCAGTTCGGCCGGAAACACCATATATTTT,CASSLSSAGNTIYF
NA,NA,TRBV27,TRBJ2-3,TGTGCCAGCAGTGACCCCCGGAGGGCAGATACGCAGTATTTT,CASSDPRRADTQYF
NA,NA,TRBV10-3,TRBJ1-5,TGTGCCATCAGTGAAAGGGGAGTCAATCAGCCCCAGCATTTT,CAISERGVNQPQHF
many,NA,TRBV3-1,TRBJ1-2,TGTGCCAGCAGCCATGCACCCAGGGACGGCTACACCTTC,CASSHAPRDGYTF
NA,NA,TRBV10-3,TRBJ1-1,TGTGCCACCGTGGAGGCCACACTAGCCCGGGGCACTGAAGCTTTCTTT,CATVEATLARGTEAFF
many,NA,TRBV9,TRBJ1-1,TGTGCCAGCAGCGTAGAGTCGCCAGGGGTGAACACTGAAGCTTTCTTT,CASSVESPGVNTEAFF
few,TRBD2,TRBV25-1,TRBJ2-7,TGTGCCAGCAGTGAGGGACTAGCGGGCGGCTACGAGCAGTACTTC,CASSEGLAGGYEQYF
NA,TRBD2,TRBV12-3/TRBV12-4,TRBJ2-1,TGTGCCAGCAGCCGTCGGACTAGCGGGAATCAAGAGACCCAGTTCTTC,CASSRRTSGNQETQFF
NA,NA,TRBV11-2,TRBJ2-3,TGTGCCAGCAGCTTAGTAGTCGTGGGGTGGACAGATACGCAGTATTTT,CASSLVVVGWTDTQYF
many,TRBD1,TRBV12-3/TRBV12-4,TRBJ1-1,TGTGCCAGCAGTCGGACAGGGATGCGCACTGAAGCTTTCTTT,CASSRTGMRTEAFF
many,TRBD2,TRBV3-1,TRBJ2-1,TGTGCCAGCAGCCAAGGGCTCGCGGGGGGCAAAAATGAGCAGTTCTTC,CASSQGLAGGKNEQFF
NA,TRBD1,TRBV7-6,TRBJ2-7,TGTGCCAGCAGCCCAGATACTCGACAGGGGGGCATCTACGAGCAGTACTTC,CASSPDTRQGGIYEQYF
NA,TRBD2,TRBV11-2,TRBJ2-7,TGCGCCAGCAGCAGACTAGCGGGGGGAAGCGAGCAGTACTTC,CASSRLAGGSEQYF
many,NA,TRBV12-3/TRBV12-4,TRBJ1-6,TGTGCCAGCAGTTGGGGGGGGGGGAATTCACCCCTCCACTTT,CASSWGGGNSPLHF
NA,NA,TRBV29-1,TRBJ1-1,TGCAGCGTTGAAGATCCCTCGGGAACTGAAGCTTTCTTT,CSVEDPSGTEAFF
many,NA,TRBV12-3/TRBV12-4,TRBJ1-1,TGTGCCAGCAATCTCGGGGAGTCGTGGAACACTGAAGCTTTCTTT,CASNLGESWNTEAFF
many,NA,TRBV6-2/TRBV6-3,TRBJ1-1,TGTGCCAGCAGGGACGGGAGAGGAGACACTGAAGCTTTCTTT,CASRDGRGDTEAFF
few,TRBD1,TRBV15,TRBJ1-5,TGTGCCACCAGCAGAGACCGACAGGGTCAGCCCCAGCATTTT,CATSRDRQGQPQHF
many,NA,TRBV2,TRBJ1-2,TGTGCCAGCAGTGCCCCCGACACCGACCTAAACTATGGCTACACCTTC,CASSAPDTDLNYGYTF
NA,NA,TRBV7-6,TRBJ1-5,TGTGCCAGCAGCTTCCGGCAGGGTGGGGATCAGCCCCAGCATTTT,CASSFRQGGDQPQHF
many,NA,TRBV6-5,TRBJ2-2,TGTGCCAGCAGTTACTTGAGCGGGGAGCTGTTTTTT,CASSYLSGELFF
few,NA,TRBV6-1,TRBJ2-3,TGTGCCAGCAGTGCGGGGGCCGGTAGCACAGATACGCAGTATTTT,CASSAGAGSTDTQYF
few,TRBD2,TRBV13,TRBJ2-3,TGTGCCAGCAGCTCAAGTACTAGCGGGGTACGCACAGATACGCAGTATTTT,CASSSSTSGVRTDTQYF
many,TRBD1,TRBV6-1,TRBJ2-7,TGTGCCTCCGAGGGGGCCTACATCTACGAGCAGTACTTC,CASEGAYIYEQYF
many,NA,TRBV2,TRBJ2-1,TGTGCCAGCAGTGATCTGGACTCTACGATAGAGCAGTTCTTC,CASSDLDSTIEQFF
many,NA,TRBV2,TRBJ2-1,TGTGCCAGCAATCTGGGACCGGACAATGAGCAGTTCTTC,CASNLGPDNEQFF
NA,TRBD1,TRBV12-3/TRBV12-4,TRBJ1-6,TGTGCCAGCAGTTTGGCGCAGGGGGCTAATTCACCCCTCCACTTT,CASSLAQGANSPLHF
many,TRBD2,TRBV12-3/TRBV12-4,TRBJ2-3,TGTGCCAGCAGTTTTGCGGGGGGTTCAGATACGCAGTATTTT,CASSFAGGSDTQYF
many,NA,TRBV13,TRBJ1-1,TGTGCCAGCAGCTTTGGACCGACAGTAAACACTGAAGCTTTCTTT,CASSFGPTVNTEAFF
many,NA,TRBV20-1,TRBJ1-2,TGCAGTGCCCCGAGACCGGACACAGCTAACTATGGCTACACCTTC,CSAPRPDTANYGYTF